The 12 T cell receptor beta chains below all came from one sample that was sequenced in a study of regulatory T cells in long-lasting Graves disease. Time point noted: newly diagnosed GD, antithyroid drugs for less than 3 months. RNA isolated from PBMCs was used to make the TCR library. With iRepertoire HTBI primers and Arm-PCR of CDR3 regions, TCR beta libraries were built. Via MiXCR, TCRdb re-called the multiplex PCR reads, giving one row per CDR3 protein. The sample lists roughly 560,000 distinct CDR3 sequences, around 12% occurring once. This sample also appeared in a second study, on T cells in Graves' hyperthyroidism and ophthalmopathy.

The sequencing here drew on peripheral blood mononuclear cells (PBMCs), taken at new diagnosis, from a patient treated with antithyroid drugs. The source is a woman in her twenties or thirties with Graves disease.

In its sample, this clonotype was seen a few times. The rearrangement joins TRBV4-3 to TRBJ2-3, with D hard to call. V gave up 0 bases and J gave up 1 base, with 2 bases separating them. CDR3 size: 13 residues. Looked up from germline, CDR1 is LGHNA and CDR2 is YSLEER. The CDR3 nucleotides read TGCGCCAGCAGCCAAGACGGCACAGATACGCAGTATTTT. Protein product: CASSQDGTDTQYF.

This clonotype has a handful of counts. CDR3 residues: CASSQREGYEQYF. The CDR3 DNA sequence: TGTGCCAGTAGCCAGCGGGAGGGGTACGAGCAGTACTTC. V usage is TRBV19 and J usage is TRBJ2-7, with TRBD2 matching 10 bases. Germline V CDR1 and CDR2: LNHDA, SQIVND (reference sequence). Unmatched junction bases numbered 3, after V lost 6 bases and J lost 4 bases. CDR3 length: 13 amino acids.

The chain recombines TRBV4-1 with TRBJ2-5, with TRBD1 matching over 9 bases. Germline V CDR1 and CDR2: MGHRA, YSYEKL. This CDR3 spans 15 amino acids. V shed 2 bases, J shed 3 bases, and the junction held 4 bases outside the gene matches. CDR3 bases: TGCGCCAGCAGCCAACAAGGACAGGGGAAAGAGACCCAGTACTTC. As protein: CASSQQGQGKETQYF.

This clonotype was found many times. The chain has TRBV27 and TRBJ2-1; possible D gene TRBD2, 6 bases. The germline V gene encodes CDR1 MNHEY and CDR2 SMNVEV (reference sequence). There are 17 residues in the CDR3. V lost 6 bases and J 4 bases, leaving 22 bases between the germline ends. The DNA for the CDR3 is TGTGCCAGCAGGGGCCTCTACGGGGGAGGCCCTTACAATGAGCAGTTCTTC. This translates into CASRGLYGGGPYNEQFF.

This clonotype was observed at least ten times. The V and J genes are TRBV11-2 and TRBJ1-2, with TRBD1 identical over 7 bases. Germline V gives CDR1 SGHAT, CDR2 FQNNGV. The CDR3 totals 16 residues. J lost 3 bases, V lost 5 bases, and 12 bases had no gene match. DNA for the CDR3: TGTGCCAGCAGCCCACAGACAGGGCACCGTGACTATGGCTACACCTTC. This codes for CASSPQTGHRDYGYTF. Together with reference TRBV11-2 and TRBJ1-2, the CDR3 gives the full variable domain: EAGVAQSPRYKIIEKRQSVAFWCNPISGHATLYWYQQILGQGPKLLIQFQNNGVVDDSQLPKDRFSAERLKGVDSTLKIQPAKLEDSAVYLCASSPQTGHRDYGYTFGSGTRLTVV.

This clonotype was observed at least ten times. The V gene is TRBV20-1, the J gene TRBJ1-2; 8 bases match TRBD1. Trimming took 6 bases from V and 3 from J; bases not matched to a gene: 18. Germline V gene sequence: CDR1 DFQATT, CDR2 SNEGSKA (reference sequence). The CDR3 runs 17 residues. The CDR3 nucleotides are TGCAGTGCCGCAGCGTCAAGGACAGGGATTCGGGACTATGGCTACACCTTC. Translating gives CSAAASRTGIRDYGYTF.

This clonotype was recorded many times. This sequence joins TRBV27 and TRBJ1-5; tentatively, D is TRBD1 (5 bases). Germline V lookup: CDR1 MNHEY, CDR2 SMNVEV (reference sequence). Between the trimmed V and J ends, which lost 8 bases and 2 bases, there was a span of 16 bases. The CDR3 has 15 residues. The CDR3 sequence: CASGLDSVGNQPQHF. DNA for the CDR3: TGTGCCAGCGGGTTAGACAGTGTGGGCAATCAGCCCCAGCATTTT.

The chain combines TRBV7-3 with TRBJ2-3; D may be TRBD2 (6 bases). From germline, CDR1 is SGHTA and CDR2 FQGTGA. V lost 4 bases to trimming and J lost 4 bases, with 15 bases between them. This CDR3 region has 15 residues. CDR3 nucleotide sequence: TGTGCCAGCAGCTCCCGGGAGCGACCCCCAGATACGCAGTATTTT. Its protein is CASSSRERPPDTQYF.

The chain joins TRBV5-1 to TRBJ1-1, with a tentative D call TRBD1 (5 bases). The CDR3 extends over 13 amino acids. The V gene's germline CDR1 is SGHRS and CDR2 YFSETQ. Trimming removed 4 bases from V and 8 bases from J, with 15 bases in between. Here the CDR3 reads CASSVLRGREAFF. The DNA for the CDR3 is TGCGCCAGCAGCGTTTTAAGGGGCCGAGAAGCTTTCTTT.

The sample holds many counts of this clonotype. The rearrangement uses TRBV10-3 and TRBJ2-2; D might be TRBD1 or TRBD2, each matching 5 bases. The germline gives CDR1 ENHRY, CDR2 SYGVKD. The germline V and J ends were trimmed by 7 bases and 3 bases, with 9 bases remaining between them. The CDR3 runs to 13 residues. This chain's CDR3 is CAINLGDTGELFF. Here the CDR3 DNA reads TGTGCCATCAATTTGGGGGACACCGGGGAGCTGTTTTTT.

The chain recombines TRBV7-3 with TRBJ1-1; 10 nucleotides match TRBD1. CDR3 length: 14 amino acids. Trimming took 3 bases from V and 8 from J; bases not matched to a gene: 6. Germline V lookup: CDR1 SGHTA, CDR2 FQGTGA. The DNA for the CDR3 is TGTGCCAGCAGCTTGACAGGGGGCGGATACGAAGCTTTCTTT. This encodes CASSLTGGGYEAFF. The full variable domain, in which reference TRBV7-3 and TRBJ1-1 provide the parts outside the CDR3, is GAGVSQTPSNKVTEKGKYVELRCDPISGHTALYWYRQSLGQGPEFLIYFQGTGAADDSGLPNDRFFAVRPEGSVSTLKIQRTERGDSAVYLCASSLTGGGYEAFFGQGTRLTVV.

A few counts support this clonotype. The V call is TRBV19, the J call TRBJ1-1; D gene ambiguous. The length of the CDR3 is 13 residues. Germline-derived CDR1 and CDR2 are LNHDA and SQIVND (reference sequence). Trimming took 8 bases from V and 0 from J, leaving 10 bases between them. The CDR3 region is CASSDTVNTEAFF. The CDR3 bases are TGTGCCAGTTCCGACACGGTGAACACTGAAGCTTTCTTT. The full variable domain, rest sourced from reference TRBV19 and TRBJ1-1, is DGGITQSPKYLFRKEGQNVTLSCEQNLNHDAMYWYRQDPGQGLRLIYYSQIVNDFQKGDIAEGYSVSREKKESFPLTVTSAQKNPTAFYLCASSDTVNTEAFFGQGTRLTVV.